One and the same sample provided the 11 T cell receptor beta chains below, sequenced in a study of blood T cell repertoires in COVID-19. Profiled with immunoSEQ multiplex PCR; TCRdb holds only in-frame clones, not every one. The data show about 430,000 clones, more than 80% seen once. The sequenced sample consisted of PBMCs or T cells enriched from blood (not recorded which). The receptors come from a man aged 25 to 40 who had recovered from COVID-19.

The chain employs TRBV7-9 and TRBJ1-2; D may be TRBD1 (6 bases). The length of the CDR3 is 16 residues. The V and J ends lost 4 bases and 3 bases respectively, with 18 bases between them. The germline V gene encodes CDR1 SEHNR and CDR2 FQNEAQ (reference sequence). The DNA of the CDR3 is TGTGCCAGCAGCTCCCCCGCCGAACAGGGCCACTATGGCTACACCTTC. This sequence encodes CASSSPAEQGHYGYTF. Full variable domain (outside the CDR3, taken from reference TRBV7-9 and TRBJ1-2): DTGVSQNPRHKITKRGQNVTFRCDPISEHNRLYWYRQTLGQGPEFLTYFQNEAQLEKSRLLSDRFSAERPKGSFSTLEIQRTEQGDSAMYLCASSSPAEQGHYGYTFGSGTRLTVV.

The chain employs TRBV7-9 and TRBJ2-1; D gene ambiguous. Germline V gene sequence: CDR1 SEHNR, CDR2 FQNEAQ (reference sequence). The germline V and J ends were trimmed by 3 bases and 6 bases, with 12 bases remaining between them. There are 14 residues in the CDR3. The DNA for the CDR3 is TGTGCCAGCAGCTTCGGCACAGCCCGCAATGAGCAGTTCTTC. Its protein is CASSFGTARNEQFF.

The gene calls are TRBV10-2 and TRBJ2-7; the D gene is possibly TRBD1 (7 bases). The germline CDR1 and CDR2 sequences are WSHSY and SAAADI. With 9 bases removed from V and 9 bases from J, the gap between germline ends came to 21 bases. There are 13 residues in the CDR3. The CDR3 is CASNQGERRGQYF. CDR3 bases: TGCGCCAGTAATCAGGGGGAAAGGCGGGGGCAGTACTTC.

This sequence joins TRBV5-1 and TRBJ2-7; 10 nucleotides line up with TRBD2. Unmatched junction bases numbered 4, after V lost 4 bases and J lost 6 bases. Germline V CDR1 and CDR2: SGHRS, YFSETQ. CDR3 length: 13 residues. The CDR3 nucleotides read TGCGCCAGCAGCCGCCTAGCGGGAGTCGAGCAGTACTTC. It specifies CASSRLAGVEQYF.

This clone was detected only once. The chain recombines TRBV28 with TRBJ1-1; 7 bases are a match to TRBD1. Unmatched junction bases numbered 3, after V lost 4 bases and J lost 1 base. Per germline, CDR1 MDHEN and CDR2 SYDVKM. This CDR3 is built from 14 residues. Written as DNA, the CDR3 is TGTGCCAGCAGTTGGGGGACAGCGAACACTGAAGCTTTCTTT. Protein: CASSWGTANTEAFF.

The gene calls are TRBV5-4 and TRBJ2-5, with D possibly being TRBD2 (6 bases). CDR1 SGHNT and CDR2 YYREEE come from the germline V gene (reference sequence). The CDR3 runs to 13 residues. V lost 4 bases and J 3 bases, leaving 10 bases between the germline ends. The CDR3 loop is CASSGGGKETQYF. CDR3 nucleotide sequence: TGTGCCAGCAGCGGGGGAGGTAAAGAGACCCAGTACTTC.

This rearrangement joins TRBV25-1 to TRBJ2-6; D is perhaps TRBD1 (6 bases). This CDR3 comprises 18 residues. Deletions cut 2 bases from V and 0 bases from J, with 14 bases between. CDR1 is MGHDK, CDR2 SYGVNS, per germline. The CDR3 coding sequence is TGTGCCAGCAGTGAAGGGGGCAGGGTCAGCTCTGGGGCCAACGTCCTGACTTTC. Protein sequence: CASSEGGRVSSGANVLTF. The variable domain in full, completed from reference TRBV25-1 and TRBJ2-6, reads EADIYQTPRYLVIGTGKKITLECSQTMGHDKMYWYQQDPGMELHLIHYSYGVNSTEKGDLSSESTVSRIRTEHFPLTLESARPSHTSQYLCASSEGGRVSSGANVLTFGAGSRLTVL.

Written as DNA, the CDR3 is TGTGCAAGTCGCTTCCCCCGTGGCTACACCTTC. Residues: CASRFPRGYTF. V and J are TRBV12-2 and TRBJ1-2. TRBV12-2 is tagged as a pseudogene. This CDR3 has 11 residues.

The chain employs TRBV19 and TRBJ2-1, with 15 bases fitting TRBD2. CDR1 LNHDA and CDR2 SQIVND come from the germline V gene (reference sequence). The CDR3 runs to 16 residues. V was pared by 5 bases and J by 8 bases, with 7 bases of the junction left unmatched. CDR3 nucleotide sequence: TGTGCCAGTAGTTTGCTCGGGACTAGCGGGAGGTATGAGCAGTTCTTC. Encoded protein: CASSLLGTSGRYEQFF.

The rearrangement uses TRBV29-1 and TRBJ2-3; the match to TRBD2 covers 8 bases. The CDR3 loop spans 18 amino acids. Trimming at V came to 1 base and at J to 2 bases, leaving 14 bases not matched to a gene. Germline V gene lookup returns CDR1 SQVTM and CDR2 ANQGSEA. CDR3 bases: TGCAGCGTTGAAGCCTACAGACGACGGGAGGGATTCACAGATACGCAGTATTTT. Its translation: CSVEAYRRREGFTDTQYF.

This clone is a singleton in its sample. The chain employs TRBV19 and TRBJ1-2, with unresolved D. Germline-derived CDR1 and CDR2 are LNHDA and SQIVND (reference sequence). Trimming cost V 3 bases and J 4 bases, with 9 bases left between them. There are 13 residues in the CDR3. CDR3 sequence (DNA): TGTGCCAGTAGTATTGCGGGAGGCTATGGCTACACCTTC. This encodes CASSIAGGYGYTF.